Presented here are 10 T cell receptor beta chains from one specimen sequenced in a study of blood T cell repertoires in COVID-19 (TCRdb year 2020). Libraries came from the immunoSEQ multiplex PCR assay. TCRdb took this table from immuneACCESS and kept in-frame rearrangements with V and J called. Such tables lack part of the clones; where checked against another copy, unresolved V genes explain under half of the gap, and the rest is unexplained. The sample table lists approximately 230,000 clones, approximately 89% of them with a count of one. Together, the top ten hold around 6.5% of the sample. What was sequenced was peripheral blood. All receptors derive from a woman aged 25-40 years with COVID-19, enrolled during active disease.

In nucleotides, the CDR3 is TGTGCCAGCAGTTCAACCGGGACTGGGACTGAAGCTTTCTTT. Its protein product is CASSSTGTGTEAFF. The rearrangement links TRBV28 to TRBJ1-1; tentatively, D is TRBD1 (5 bases). CDR3 length: 14 residues. With 4 bases removed from V and 5 bases from J, the gap between germline ends came to 14 bases. CDR1 and CDR2 from the germline V gene are MDHEN and SYDVKM.

This chain uses TRBV5-1 with TRBJ1-1, with D perhaps matching TRBD1 (6 bases). Germline V gene lookup returns CDR1 SGHRS and CDR2 YFSETQ. The CDR3 is made up of 14 amino acids. V shed 1 base and J shed 3 bases, with 10 bases lying between them. This CDR3 reads CASSLRSGDTEAFF. In nucleotides, the CDR3 is TGCGCCAGCAGCTTGAGGTCAGGGGACACTGAAGCTTTCTTT.

This rearrangement joins TRBV11-3 to TRBJ1-4, with D hard to call. The CDR3 runs 13 residues. With 1 base removed from V and 5 bases from J, the gap between germline ends came to 5 bases. The germline V gene encodes CDR1 SGHNT and CDR2 YENEEA. CDR3 sequence (DNA): TGTGCCAGCAGCTTAGCCCAAAATGAAAAACTGTTTTTT. It specifies CASSLAQNEKLFF.

The J gene is TRBJ2-7, the V gene TRBV11-2; 8 bases agree with TRBD1. The germline V gene has CDR1 SGHAT and CDR2 FQNNGV. V lost 5 bases to trimming and J lost 4 bases; unmatched junction nucleotides: 7. The CDR3 totals 14 residues. The CDR3 nucleotides read TGTGCCAGCAGCAATTTCCGGACAGGGTACGAGCAGTACGTC. Protein product: CASSNFRTGYEQYV.

The CDR3, as DNA: TGTGCCAGCAGCCAGACATTTCAAGACACTGAAGCTTTCTTT. Amino acids: CASSQTFQDTEAFF. The rearrangement links TRBV3-1 (or the pseudogene TRBV3-2) to TRBJ1-1; D gene ambiguous. This CDR3 is built from 14 residues. Germline CDR1 and CDR2: LGHDT and YNNKEL (reference sequence). V was pared by 3 bases and J by 3 bases, with 11 bases between.

This clone was counted many times. The rearrangement uses TRBV6-1 and TRBJ2-2, with D unclear. The CDR3 is 15 residues long. Germline-derived CDR1 and CDR2 are MNHNS and SASEGT. V gave up 2 bases and J gave up 4 bases, with 11 bases separating them. The DNA for the CDR3 is TGTGCCAGCAGTGAAACAGACCCCCTCACCGGGGAGCTGTTTTTT. It yields the protein CASSETDPLTGELFF.

CDR3 protein: CASSLRLAGASRTGELFF. The DNA for the CDR3 is TGCGCCAGCAGCTTGAGACTAGCGGGGGCCTCGAGGACCGGGGAGCTGTTTTTT. The chain carries TRBV5-1 and TRBJ2-2, with 12 nucleotides matching TRBD2. The CDR3 spans 18 residues. J was trimmed by 5 bases and V by 1 base; bases with no gene match: 9. Germline CDR1 reads SGHRS; CDR2 reads YFSETQ.

The chain combines TRBV7-6 with TRBJ2-1, with a weak D call TRBD1 (6 bases). V lost 4 bases and J lost 9, with 16 bases in between. Germline V gives CDR1 SGHVS, CDR2 FNYEAQ. The CDR3 is 14 residues long. The chain's CDR3 is CASSSPQGTGEQFF. The CDR3 DNA follows: TGTGCCAGCAGCTCCCCCCAGGGGACGGGTGAGCAGTTCTTC.

V is TRBV6-2 or TRBV6-3 and J is TRBJ1-2, with 7 bases identical to TRBD1. Germline V gives CDR1 MNHEY, CDR2 SVGEGT. CDR3 length equals 13 residues. Trimming took 5 bases from V and 6 from J; bases not matched to a gene: 6. DNA for the CDR3: TGTGCCAGCAGTCAGGGACAGTTCGATGGCTACACCTTC. It specifies CASSQGQFDGYTF.

This clone was seen a single time. J is TRBJ1-3 and V is TRBV9; no firm D call. The CDR3 totals 14 residues. The V gene lost 7 bases and the J gene lost 1 base, with 12 bases spanning the gap. Germline V gene sequence: CDR1 SGDLS, CDR2 YYNGEE. The CDR3 DNA reads as TGTGCCAGCGGAGTGGGTGATTCTGGAAACACCATATATTTT. This encodes CASGVGDSGNTIYF.